This T cell receptor beta chain stems from a study of shared T cell receptors in the human thymus. This table comes from immunoSEQ multiplex PCR, and its TCRdb copy is limited to in-frame clones, with some not included. The repertoire holds about 610,000 clones, with roughly 90% as singletons. The table lists this clone with a few counts. This sample also belongs to another study, concerning human thymus T cells. That work states: The thymus tissue came from resections taken during corrective heart surgery. Apparent bias marked the V and J gene usage of thymic and blood repertoires.

The TCR sequence derives from a boy younger than two with a congenital heart defect. Source material: thymocytes.

CDR3: CASGGTSRGDDTQYF. For the CDR3, the DNA is TGTGCCAGCGGAGGGACCTCTCGGGGGGATGATACGCAGTATTTT. The chain joins TRBV2 to TRBJ2-3; 7 nucleotides agree with TRBD2. Unmatched junction bases numbered 14, after V lost 8 bases and J lost 6 bases. The germline CDR1 and CDR2 sequences are SNHLY and FYNNEI. This CDR3 contains 15 residues.